A selection of T cell receptor beta chains follows, all from one sample in a study of metastatic and nonmetastatic thyroid tumors. TCRdb redid the clone calls on the PCR reads using MiXCR. The table lists around 41,000 clones, roughly 3.2% of them singletons. Input material: blood. The receptors originated from a female donor with papillary thyroid cancer or a benign thyroid nodule (not recorded which). Some clones in this sample may be carry-over from other donors' samples. The CDR3 runs from the conserved cysteine through the conserved F or W. The order of the fields is D gene, J gene, V gene, CDR3 protein. D genes are given only for firm matches.

d_call: -
j_call: TRBJ1-5
v_call: TRBV19
cdr3_aa: CASSIVSTLNQPQHF

d_call: TRBD1
j_call: TRBJ2-7
v_call: TRBV12-3/TRBV12-4
cdr3_aa: CASSTMTGLNPYEQYF

d_call: -
j_call: TRBJ1-1
v_call: TRBV10-1
cdr3_aa: CASSAGLVGTEAFF

d_call: -
j_call: TRBJ1-1
v_call: TRBV12-3/TRBV12-4
cdr3_aa: CASSRTRQLNTEAFF

d_call: -
j_call: TRBJ2-2
v_call: TRBV2
cdr3_aa: CASIGRNGELFF

d_call: -
j_call: TRBJ1-1
v_call: TRBV12-5
cdr3_aa: CASGFQENTEAFF

d_call: -
j_call: TRBJ1-4
v_call: TRBV27
cdr3_aa: CASSTRVTGEKLFF

d_call: TRBD1
j_call: TRBJ1-1
v_call: TRBV6-5
cdr3_aa: CASSLIAGTGDRDTEAFF

d_call: -
j_call: TRBJ1-1
v_call: TRBV28
cdr3_aa: CASSETVKNTEAFF

d_call: -
j_call: TRBJ1-2
v_call: TRBV6-1
cdr3_aa: CASSEADAYGYTF

d_call: -
j_call: TRBJ1-3
v_call: TRBV20-1
cdr3_aa: CSARFSSSGNTIYF

d_call: -
j_call: TRBJ1-6
v_call: TRBV19
cdr3_aa: CASSIGTWRGNSPLHF

d_call: -
j_call: TRBJ2-7
v_call: TRBV19
cdr3_aa: CASSLGGYSYEQYF

d_call: TRBD1
j_call: TRBJ1-2
v_call: TRBV27
cdr3_aa: CASSPGQFGYGYTF

d_call: -
j_call: TRBJ2-3
v_call: TRBV7-9
cdr3_aa: CASSLAQGAAGTQYF

d_call: TRBD2
j_call: TRBJ2-7
v_call: TRBV11-2
cdr3_aa: CASTFGGGFLEQYF

d_call: -
j_call: TRBJ1-1
v_call: TRBV6-2/TRBV6-3
cdr3_aa: CASRRDGDFEAFF

d_call: -
j_call: TRBJ2-1
v_call: TRBV6-2/TRBV6-3
cdr3_aa: CASTGRPTITNEQFF

d_call: TRBD1
j_call: TRBJ2-1
v_call: TRBV9
cdr3_aa: CASSVFGDREFNEQFF

d_call: TRBD2
j_call: TRBJ2-2
v_call: TRBV6-5
cdr3_aa: CASSYLAGGTGELFF

d_call: TRBD1
j_call: TRBJ2-7
v_call: TRBV6-1
cdr3_aa: CASTKFGQGTYEQYF

d_call: -
j_call: TRBJ1-2
v_call: TRBV5-4
cdr3_aa: CASSFDGYGYTF

d_call: TRBD2
j_call: TRBJ2-3
v_call: TRBV7-7
cdr3_aa: CASSPVSGVTDTQYF

d_call: TRBD1
j_call: TRBJ2-5
v_call: TRBV28
cdr3_aa: CASSSTGATQYF

d_call: -
j_call: TRBJ1-1
v_call: TRBV27
cdr3_aa: CASRPDLRDAEAFF

d_call: TRBD1
j_call: TRBJ2-5
v_call: TRBV12-3/TRBV12-4
cdr3_aa: CASSQTGGPETQYF

d_call: TRBD1
j_call: TRBJ1-3
v_call: TRBV27
cdr3_aa: CASSSRTGILNTIYF

d_call: -
j_call: TRBJ2-7
v_call: TRBV5-1
cdr3_aa: CASSLLDSSYEQYF

d_call: -
j_call: TRBJ2-3
v_call: TRBV2
cdr3_aa: CASSEIGTDTQYF

d_call: -
j_call: TRBJ2-5
v_call: TRBV6-4
cdr3_aa: CASSYSRRQETQYF

d_call: -
j_call: TRBJ2-2
v_call: TRBV6-1
cdr3_aa: CASREILRGELFF

d_call: -
j_call: TRBJ2-5
v_call: TRBV7-3
cdr3_aa: CASSSGGTPGGEPWETQYF

d_call: -
j_call: TRBJ1-1
v_call: TRBV29-1
cdr3_aa: CSVEYRMNTEAFF

d_call: -
j_call: TRBJ1-2
v_call: TRBV6-1
cdr3_aa: CASSQRGSYGYTF

d_call: TRBD1
j_call: TRBJ2-7
v_call: TRBV28
cdr3_aa: CASSLTGDKSYEQYF

d_call: TRBD2
j_call: TRBJ2-7
v_call: TRBV6-9
cdr3_aa: CASSYEASGTTYEQYF

d_call: -
j_call: TRBJ1-5
v_call: TRBV27
cdr3_aa: CASSFAAYGNQPQHF

d_call: -
j_call: TRBJ2-1
v_call: TRBV6-1
cdr3_aa: CASSSSALGLSEQFF

d_call: TRBD1
j_call: TRBJ1-1
v_call: TRBV7-6
cdr3_aa: CASSPGQLNTEAFF

d_call: -
j_call: TRBJ2-7
v_call: TRBV6-1
cdr3_aa: CASSGVVSSYERYF

d_call: TRBD1
j_call: TRBJ1-5
v_call: TRBV6-1
cdr3_aa: CASSEAARGVWQPQHF

d_call: TRBD1
j_call: TRBJ1-2
v_call: TRBV2
cdr3_aa: CASRIYLGQKNYGYTF

d_call: TRBD1
j_call: TRBJ1-1
v_call: TRBV12-3/TRBV12-4
cdr3_aa: CASSTGQDTEAFF

d_call: -
j_call: TRBJ2-1
v_call: TRBV6-1
cdr3_aa: CASGPLVAARESNEQFF

d_call: TRBD1
j_call: TRBJ1-2
v_call: TRBV28
cdr3_aa: CASSPGQGYGYTF

d_call: -
j_call: TRBJ2-7
v_call: TRBV20-1
cdr3_aa: CSARSPPSYEQYF

d_call: -
j_call: TRBJ1-5
v_call: TRBV6-9
cdr3_aa: CASSYGGVSNQPQHF

d_call: TRBD1
j_call: TRBJ2-7
v_call: TRBV3-1
cdr3_aa: CASSQRQGLSYEQYF

d_call: -
j_call: TRBJ2-7
v_call: TRBV28
cdr3_aa: CASTSPGGGLSYEQYF

d_call: TRBD1
j_call: TRBJ1-6
v_call: TRBV20-1
cdr3_aa: CSAREDRGESPLHF

d_call: -
j_call: TRBJ2-1
v_call: TRBV6-2/TRBV6-3
cdr3_aa: CASSPQGSAYNEQFF

d_call: -
j_call: TRBJ2-7
v_call: TRBV6-1
cdr3_aa: CASKDSYEQYF

d_call: -
j_call: TRBJ2-7
v_call: TRBV19
cdr3_aa: CASSMGTGAYEQYF